The clone carrying this TCR beta chain was seen only a few times. Its antigen is not identified. The record originates from a study of T-cell memory formation after mild COVID-19. Study-wide results and limits: CD4+ contracting clones lay mainly in CM and EM, CD8+ ones in EMRA.

CDR1 is MNHEY and CDR2 is SVGEGT in the germline V gene. V lost 7 bases and J lost 4, with 22 bases in between. The CDR3 is 16 residues long. TCRdb itself ran the 5' RACE reads through MiXCR, one entry per CDR3 protein. This sample carries about 350,000 distinct CDR3 sequences, 12% to 15% of them seen once, and the ten largest clones take around a fifth. This sequence originates from a man between 18 and 29 years old who had mild COVID-19 (a few samples of this study predate the infection). Cell type and time point are not known. The sample was PBMCs or a T cell subset sorted from them (not recorded which). The chain has TRBV6-2 or TRBV6-3 and TRBJ1-2; D may be TRBD1 (6 bases). The CDR3 DNA sequence: TGTGCCAGCACCGATTTCCTGACAGGCTTCATCTATGGCTACACCTTC. Translated: CASTDFLTGFIYGYTF.